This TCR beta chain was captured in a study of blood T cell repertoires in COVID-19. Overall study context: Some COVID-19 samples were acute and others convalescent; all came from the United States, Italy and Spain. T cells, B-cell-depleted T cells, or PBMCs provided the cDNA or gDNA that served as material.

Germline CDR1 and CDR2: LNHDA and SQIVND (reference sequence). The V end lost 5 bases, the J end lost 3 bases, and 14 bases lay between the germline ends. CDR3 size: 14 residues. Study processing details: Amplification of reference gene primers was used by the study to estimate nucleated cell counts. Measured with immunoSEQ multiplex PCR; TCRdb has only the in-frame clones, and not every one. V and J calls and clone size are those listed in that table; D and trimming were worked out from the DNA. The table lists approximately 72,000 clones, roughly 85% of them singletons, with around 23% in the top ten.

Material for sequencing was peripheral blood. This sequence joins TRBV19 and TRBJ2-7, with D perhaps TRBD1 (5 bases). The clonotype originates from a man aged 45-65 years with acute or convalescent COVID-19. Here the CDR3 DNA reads TGTGCCAGTAGTCTTGCTAATACAGGCTACGAGCAGTACTTC. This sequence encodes CASSLANTGYEQYF.